This T cell receptor beta chain is from a study of T-cell memory formation after mild COVID-19. Study in general: TCR clusters were largely donor specific. Study-level findings and limits: Second-wave clones that peaked on day 37 lacked confirmed SARS-CoV-2 specificity. Day 15 to 85 contracting clones showed balanced CD4/CD8; later expanders leaned CD4+. Clones which contracted sat mainly in CM and EM if CD4+, and in EMRA if CD8+.

One entry per CDR3 protein results from TCRdb running MiXCR on the 5' RACE reads. The repertoire has some 330,000 distinct CDR3 sequences, 21% of them found once; the top ten carry around 13%. With 3 bases removed from V and 8 bases from J, the gap between germline ends came to 16 bases. Germline assignment: CDR1 MNHEY and CDR2 SMNVEV (reference sequence). The CDR3 spans 14 residues. As for this clonotype: The antigen is undetermined.

Material: PBMCs or a T cell subset sorted from them (not recorded which). The V call is TRBV27, the J call TRBJ1-2; D perhaps matches TRBD1 (6 bases). This clonotype originated in an adult woman who had mild COVID-19 (a few samples of this study predate the infection). Cell type and time point are not known. CDR3 residues: CASSFKGGGTGYTF. In DNA form, the CDR3 reads TGTGCCAGCAGTTTTAAAGGAGGGGGAACCGGCTACACCTTC.